These T cell receptor beta chains were read from a single sample in a study of shared clonotypes between healthy human individuals. Libraries were prepared by immunoSEQ multiplex PCR; TCRdb keeps only in-frame clonotypes and omits some of them. In the table there are about 870,000 clones, around 92% of which are singletons. Sequences were obtained from naive CD8+ T cells sorted from blood. The receptors shown here come from a man aged 30 to 39 in good health. CDR3s include the opening cysteine and the closing phenylalanine or tryptophan. Each record gives: J gene, clone size, V gene, CDR3 protein. Size is stated for part of the rows, as once, few or many counts, or as a class when the clone is expanded.

>TRBJ2-7|.|TRBV6-5
CASSPAGENSYEQYF
>TRBJ2-3|once|TRBV29-1
CSVETGTGDPDTQYF
>TRBJ2-1|.|TRBV5-4
CASSSSFSGISSYNEQFF
>TRBJ2-5|.|TRBV5-4
CASSFRGGETQYF
>TRBJ2-7|.|TRBV7-9
CASSSPGVGFYEQYF
>TRBJ2-2|.|TRBV10-3
CAISDYTGELFF
>TRBJ2-1|.|TRBV5-1
CASSDYRAYNEQFF
>TRBJ1-3|once|TRBV28
CASNRDRGSGNTIYF
>TRBJ2-7|.|TRBV28
CASSSPGQGIYEQYF
>TRBJ2-7|once|TRBV11-2
CASSFSGATYEQYF
>TRBJ1-5|.|TRBV15
CATSRDRSSNQPQHF
>TRBJ2-2|.|TRBV29-1
CSVAGLTGELFF
>TRBJ2-2|.|TRBV7-9
CASSLASIAGALNGELFF
>TRBJ2-7|.|TRBV6-6
CASSYFRDRAIGEQYF
>TRBJ1-1|.|TRBV9
CASSAQGNTEAFF
>TRBJ2-1|.|TRBV5-1
CASSLGGPSYNEQFF
>TRBJ2-1|.|TRBV9
CASSVARQGGSEQFF
>TRBJ1-2|.|TRBV11-2
CASSLSPARQAYGYTF
>TRBJ1-5|.|TRBV28
CASSFPTGRGNQPQHF
>TRBJ2-7|.|TRBV7-2
CASSSTGGSSYEQYF
>TRBJ2-1|.|TRBV9
CASTLTGLAPIVDEQFF
>TRBJ1-5|.|TRBV28
CASSYGTKVQPQHF
>TRBJ2-7|.|TRBV6-5
CASKGTYEQYF